This TCR beta chain comes out of a study of blood T cell repertoires in COVID-19. Study-level background: Both acute and convalescent COVID-19 samples were obtained from the United States, Italy and Spain. PBMCs, B-cell-depleted T cells, or T cells were the source of the cDNA or gDNA that made up the material.

Authors' analysis steps: Amplifying reference gene primers gave estimates of nucleated cell counts. The data were produced by immunoSEQ multiplex PCR, yet TCRdb's version contains in-frame clones alone and is incomplete. That table supplies the V and J calls and clone size; D and trimming were determined from the DNA. The sample shows some 89,000 clones, 82% of them seen only once. V was trimmed by 5 bases and J by 9 bases, leaving 11 bases between them. Per the germline V gene, CDR1 is LNHDA and CDR2 is SQIVND (reference sequence). This CDR3 is 12 amino acids long. The sample taken for sequencing was peripheral blood. This chain uses TRBV19 with TRBJ2-1, with D tentatively TRBD2 (5 bases). This clonotype was obtained from a woman older than 75 with acute or convalescent COVID-19. As DNA, the CDR3 is TGTGCCAGTAGTCATAGCGACCTTGAGCAGTTCTTC. Protein sequence: CASSHSDLEQFF.